Shown below are 13 T cell receptor beta chains from a single sample sequenced in a study of low-dose radiotherapy and immunotherapy resistance in tumors (dated by TCRdb to between 2022 and 2023). First-strand cDNA was synthesized using Superscript III and a set of TRAV- and TRBV-specific primers, so that both TCRalpha and TCRbeta chains were covered. TCRs were amplified with Phusion for approximately 20 PCR cycles using a constant-region primer together with the adapter attached to the V primers. TCRdb reran the public reads through fastp at Q25 and MiXCR, keeping productive beta chains. Records with the same CDR3 protein are collapsed into one entry carrying the most frequent genes and DNA. A total of 7,500 to 9,000 distinct CDR3 sequences appear in this sample, about 70% of them only once. The ten largest account for about 6.7% of the sample. Receptors originate from a human donor with advanced metastatic prostate, ovarian, gallbladder or colorectal cancer (not recorded which). This table probably holds off-target reads from a library built for another chain.

V and J are TRBV19 and TRBJ2-3; D gene uncertain. Germline V gives CDR1 LNHDA, CDR2 SQIVND (reference sequence). This CDR3 has 15 amino acids. Trimming pared 7 bases from V and 2 bases from J, leaving 16 bases between. The CDR3 coding sequence is TGTGCCAGTATTGCCTCTGGGGTTCCCACAGATACGCAGTATTTT. Protein product: CASIASGVPTDTQYF.

This chain uses TRBV6-1 with TRBJ1-3; D might be TRBD1 (5 bases). The CDR3 has 15 amino acids. The germline CDR1 and CDR2 sequences are MNHNS and SASEGT. Trimming took off 3 bases at V and 4 bases at J, with 13 bases between the two ends. The DNA for the CDR3 is TGTGCCAGCAGTGACCCGGGACCCGGGGGAAACACCATATATTTT. This gives the protein CASSDPGPGGNTIYF.

J is TRBJ2-7 and V is TRBV5-1, with D possibly TRBD2 on 5 matching bases. V lost 0 bases to trimming and J lost 2 bases, with 12 bases between them. CDR3 length: 15 residues. Looked up from germline, CDR1 is SGHRS and CDR2 is YFSETQ. DNA of the CDR3: TGCGCCAGCAGCTTGGCCGGGGTAGTAACCTACGAGCAGTACTTC. Encoded protein: CASSLAGVVTYEQYF.

The rearrangement joins TRBV2 to TRBJ2-4; 8 bases line up with TRBD1. The CDR3 is 14 residues long. V shed 6 bases and J 3 bases; nucleotides not matched to a gene: 4. Germline lookup yields CDR1 SNHLY and CDR2 FYNNEI. The CDR3 region is CASSTQGDKNIQYF. CDR3 nucleotide sequence: TGTGCCAGCAGCACACAGGGGGACAAAAACATTCAGTACTTC.

The chain is built from TRBV18 and TRBJ1-5, with D possibly being TRBD1 (5 bases). With 5 bases removed from V and 2 bases from J, the gap between germline ends came to 10 bases. The germline V gene encodes CDR1 KGHSH and CDR2 LQKENI. The length of the CDR3 is 14 residues. The CDR3 protein is CASSTEGGNQPQHF. For the CDR3, the DNA is TGTGCCAGCTCAACTGAAGGGGGCAATCAGCCCCAGCATTTT. Based on the CDR3 plus reference TRBV18 and TRBJ1-5, the full variable domain is NAGVMQNPRHLVRRRGQEARLRCSPMKGHSHVYWYRQLPEEGLKFMVYLQKENIIDESGMPKERFSAEFPKEGPSILRIQQVVRGDSAAYFCASSTEGGNQPQHFGDGTRLSIL.

The rearrangement links TRBV29-1 to TRBJ2-1; D may be TRBD2 (5 bases). V lost 7 bases, J lost 7 bases, and 20 bases lay in between. Germline CDR1 SQVTM, CDR2 ANQGSEA. The length of the CDR3 is 14 residues. CDR3 protein: CSAPPQAGGNEQFF. The CDR3 coding sequence is TGCAGCGCTCCCCCCCAGGCGGGTGGAAATGAGCAGTTCTTC.

CDR3 loop: CASRSGGLNTEAFF. The CDR3 nucleotides are TGTGCCAGCAGGAGCGGGGGCTTGAACACTGAAGCTTTCTTT. The V gene is TRBV6-2 or TRBV6-3, the J gene TRBJ1-1, with a weak D call TRBD1 (6 bases). Germline V lookup: CDR1 MNHEY, CDR2 SVGEGT. Trimming cost V 6 bases and J 0 bases, with 11 bases left between them. The CDR3 is 14 amino acids.

The V call is TRBV11-1, the J call TRBJ1-1; D call uncertain. There are 13 residues in the CDR3. Germline V CDR1 and CDR2: SGHAT, FQDESV (reference sequence). Trimming removed 2 bases from V and 2 bases from J, with 6 bases in between. In DNA, the CDR3 is TGTGCCAGCAGCTTAATCGGAAACACTGAAGCTTTCTTT. Its translation is CASSLIGNTEAFF.

This sequence joins TRBV12-3 or TRBV12-4 and TRBJ2-1; 13 bases are a match to TRBD2. J was trimmed by 10 bases and V by 6 bases; bases with no gene match: 21. This CDR3 has 19 residues. The CDR3 protein is CASRFYGRGLAGVGGEQFF. The CDR3 nucleotides are TGTGCCAGCAGGTTTTACGGCCGAGGACTAGCGGGAGTTGGGGGAGAGCAGTTCTTC.

This chain joins TRBV19 and TRBJ1-1; 10 bases are shared with TRBD1. This CDR3 has 16 residues. V lost 1 base and J lost 4; bases outside the gene matches: 6. Germline V gene lookup returns CDR1 LNHDA and CDR2 SQIVND (reference sequence). In nucleotides, the CDR3 is TGTGCCAGTAGTATAGTAGAACGGGACAGGGGCACTGAAGCTTTCTTT. Its translation is CASSIVERDRGTEAFF.

V is TRBV2 and J is TRBJ2-3, with a possible D match to TRBD1 (7 bases). The V gene's germline CDR1 is SNHLY and CDR2 FYNNEI. The CDR3 spans 15 residues. With 3 bases removed from V and 8 bases from J, the gap between germline ends came to 18 bases. The CDR3 nucleotides are TGTGCCAGCAGTGAGAGGGGGCTCGGGAGTGGTACGCAGTATTTT. Residues: CASSERGLGSGTQYF.

The chain employs TRBV7-2 and TRBJ2-5, with 10 bases identical to TRBD2. Germline lookup yields CDR1 SGHTA and CDR2 FQGNSA. After removal of 3 bases from V and 1 base from J, the junction contained 5 bases not matched to a gene. This CDR3 region has 16 residues. CDR3 nucleotide sequence: TGTGCCAGCAGCTTGGTAGCGGGGGGCCTCCAAGAGACCCAGTACTTC. Translating it yields CASSLVAGGLQETQYF. Supplemented by reference TRBV7-2 and TRBJ2-5, the full variable domain reads GAGVSQSPSNKVTEKGKDVELRCDPISGHTALYWYRQSLGQGLEFLIYFQGNSAPDKSGLPSDRFSAERTGGSVSTLTIQRTQQEDSAVYLCASSLVAGGLQETQYFGPGTRLLVL.

The chain is built from TRBV5-1 and TRBJ2-3; 14 nucleotides line up with TRBD2. CDR3 size: 16 residues. Germline trimming cut 3 bases from V and 6 bases from J; bases unmatched to any gene: 6. In germline, CDR1 is SGHRS, CDR2 YFSETQ. DNA of the CDR3: TGCGCCAGCAGCTCGGGACTAGCGGGAGCTGAGGATACGCAGTATTTT. It translates to CASSSGLAGAEDTQYF.